One and the same sample provided the 32 T cell receptor beta chains below, sequenced in a study of T cell responses to AZD1222 COVID-19 vaccine. Produced via immunoSEQ multiplex PCR; TCRdb's table is partial and in-frame only. Among over 15,000 clones listed, about nine tenths were seen once. The sequencing here drew on peripheral blood, taken 28 days after the second AZD1222 dose. The source is an adult who received the AZD1222 COVID-19 vaccine.

The rearrangement uses TRBV7-9 and TRBJ1-5; a weak D match, TRBD1 (5 bases). Trimming shortened V by 5 bases and J by 5 bases, and 13 bases separated the two germline ends. Germline V lookup: CDR1 SEHNR, CDR2 FQNEAQ (reference sequence). The CDR3 has 14 amino acids. CDR3 residues: CASSGAGGYQPQHF. DNA of the CDR3: TGTGCCAGCAGCGGGGCTGGGGGTTATCAGCCCCAGCATTTT.

This sequence joins TRBV2 and TRBJ2-5; D may be TRBD2 (5 bases). Looked up from germline, CDR1 is SNHLY and CDR2 is FYNNEI. Trimming removed 6 bases at V and 3 bases at J, with 11 bases between. The length of the CDR3 is 13 residues. The CDR3 DNA reads as TGTGCCAGCAGCCTCCGGCGGGAAGAGACCCAGTACTTC. Amino acid sequence: CASSLRREETQYF. Variable domain in full (rest from reference TRBV2 and TRBJ2-5): EPEVTQTPSHQVTQMGQEVILRCVPISNHLYFYWYRQILGQKVEFLVSFYNNEISEKSEIFDDQFSVERPDGSNFTLKIRSTKLEDSAMYFCASSLRREETQYFGPGTRLLVL.

The chain combines TRBV6-5 with TRBJ2-3, with D tentatively TRBD1 or TRBD2 (5 bases each). The CDR3 extends over 11 amino acids. V dropped 6 bases and J dropped 9 bases, with 10 bases sitting between them. Germline CDR1 is MNHEY and CDR2 is SVGAGI. CDR3 sequence (DNA): TGTGCCAGCAGATCCCGGGACACGCAGTATTTT. Encoded protein: CASRSRDTQYF.

This chain joins TRBV24-1 and TRBJ2-5; 8 bases are shared with TRBD2. The V and J ends lost 4 bases and 3 bases, in that order; junction bases with no gene match: 6. This CDR3 has 15 amino acids. The germline gives CDR1 KGHDR, CDR2 SFDVKD. The CDR3 loop reads CATSDRGGGKETQYF. The CDR3 DNA follows: TGTGCCACCAGTGACCGGGGGGGCGGGAAAGAGACCCAGTACTTC.

This chain joins TRBV28 and TRBJ2-3; the match to TRBD2 covers 8 bases. Trimming removed 6 bases from V and 0 bases from J; junction bases left unmatched: 8. Germline V gene lookup returns CDR1 MDHEN and CDR2 SYDVKM. CDR3 size: 16 residues. CDR3 in amino acids: CASRPSGGSSTDTQYF. Here the CDR3 DNA reads TGTGCCAGCAGGCCATCGGGAGGGTCTAGCACAGATACGCAGTATTTT. The full variable domain, in which reference TRBV28 and TRBJ2-3 provide the parts outside the CDR3, is DVKVTQSSRYLVKRTGEKVFLECVQDMDHENMFWYRQDPGLGLRLIYFSYDVKMKEKGDIPEGYSVSREKKERFSLILESASTNQTSMYLCASRPSGGSSTDTQYFGPGTRLTVL.

This clone was observed a handful of times. The J gene is TRBJ1-1, the V gene TRBV6-5; possibly TRBD1 for D (6 bases). This CDR3 is built from 15 residues. The germline V and J ends were trimmed by 10 bases and 2 bases, with 20 bases remaining between them. Per germline, CDR1 MNHEY and CDR2 SVGAGI. The CDR3 bases are TGTGCCACCATGCCTCCGGGACACCTAAACACTGAAGCTTTCTTT. It is translated as CATMPPGHLNTEAFF.

The chain combines TRBV2 with TRBJ2-7; D is possibly TRBD1 (6 bases). CDR1 and CDR2 (germline): SNHLY, FYNNEI. Trimming removed 5 bases from V and 2 bases from J, with 10 bases in between. The CDR3 totals 13 residues. The CDR3 bases are TGTGCCAGCAGTTCTGGACAGCCCTACGAGCAGTACTTC. It translates to CASSSGQPYEQYF.

This chain links TRBV5-1 with TRBJ2-2; maybe TRBD1 (5 bases). Per the germline V gene, CDR1 is SGHRS and CDR2 is YFSETQ. The ends were cut back, 3 bases at V and 0 bases at J, with 12 bases in the middle. CDR3 length equals 16 residues. CDR3 DNA: TGCGCCAGCAGCTACCAGGGAACCCCGAACACCGGGGAGCTGTTTTTT. Translating gives CASSYQGTPNTGELFF.

The V and J genes are TRBV5-1 and TRBJ2-2; D gene uncertain. V lost 6 bases and J 0 bases, leaving 9 bases between the germline ends. The CDR3 loop spans 14 amino acids. Per germline, CDR1 SGHRS and CDR2 YFSETQ. CDR3 in DNA: TGCGCCAGCAAGACTGCTTCGAACACCGGGGAGCTGTTTTTT. This sequence encodes CASKTASNTGELFF.

The rearrangement links TRBV7-8 to TRBJ2-5, with D unclear. V was shortened by 5 bases and J by 2 bases, with 6 bases between the two germline ends. Germline loops: CDR1 SGHVS, CDR2 FQNEAQ. The CDR3 sequence is 12 residues long. CDR3 in DNA: TGTGCCAGCAGCCCCATACAAGAGACCCAGTACTTC. It translates to CASSPIQETQYF.

This clone was counted once. V and J are TRBV10-3 and TRBJ1-1; TRBD1 matches 9 bases. CDR3 length: 16 amino acids. Germline loops: CDR1 ENHRY, CDR2 SYGVKD. After removal of 10 bases from V and 0 bases from J, the junction contained 12 bases not matched to a gene. The CDR3 reads CATETGQGGLNTEAFF. The CDR3, as DNA: TGTGCCACAGAGACGGGACAGGGTGGATTGAACACTGAAGCTTTCTTT.

The chain employs TRBV9 and TRBJ2-1; TRBD2 matches 7 bases. Germline lookup yields CDR1 SGDLS and CDR2 YYNGEE. V was clipped by 0 bases and J by 9 bases; unmatched bases: 9. The CDR3 runs to 15 residues. The CDR3 region has the DNA TGTGCCAGCAGCGTAGTTGGCGGGAGAAATGGTGAGCAGTTCTTC. Its translation is CASSVVGGRNGEQFF.

The chain has TRBV29-1 and TRBJ1-5; 10 bases fit TRBD1. V shed 6 bases, J shed 6 bases, and the junction held 5 bases outside the gene matches. CDR1 and CDR2 from the germline V gene are SQVTM and ANQGSEA. This CDR3 region has 13 residues. The DNA for the CDR3 is TGCAGCGTGATGACAGGGGGCACTCAGCCCCAGCATTTT. Amino acids: CSVMTGGTQPQHF.

The chain has TRBV29-1 and TRBJ2-1; 9 nucleotides align to TRBD2. Germline CDR1 SQVTM, CDR2 ANQGSEA. V gave up 6 bases and J gave up 7 bases; unmatched junction bases: 13. This CDR3 has 15 amino acids. This chain's CDR3 is CSVLRRAGGANEQFF. The CDR3 nucleotides read TGCAGCGTCCTCCGGAGAGCGGGAGGTGCGAATGAGCAGTTCTTC.

This chain links TRBV2 with TRBJ2-5, with D tentatively TRBD1 or TRBD2 (7 bases each). The CDR3 runs to 12 residues. Trimming removed 8 bases at V and 5 bases at J, with 12 bases between. The germline V gene encodes CDR1 SNHLY and CDR2 FYNNEI. The CDR3 DNA reads TGTGCCAGCGACAGGGAGGGGGAGACCCAGTACTTC. It specifies CASDREGETQYF.

For the CDR3, the DNA is TGTGCCAGCAGCCAAGACAGGAACACCGGGGAGCTGTTTTTT. It translates to CASSQDRNTGELFF. This rearrangement joins TRBV11-2 to TRBJ2-2; possible D gene TRBD1, 5 bases. CDR1 SGHAT and CDR2 FQNNGV come from the germline V gene. CDR3 size: 14 residues. V was clipped by 5 bases and J by 1 base, with 8 bases between them.

The chain recombines TRBV7-6 with TRBJ2-2, with D perhaps matching TRBD2 (6 bases). Germline CDR1 reads SGHVS; CDR2 reads FNYEAQ. The V end lost 5 bases, the J end lost 2 bases, and 15 bases lay between the germline ends. The CDR3 is 16 amino acids. The CDR3 DNA reads TGTGCCAGCAGCCCTCAAGCGGGCCGAAACACCGGGGAGCTGTTTTTT. This codes for CASSPQAGRNTGELFF.

This chain joins TRBV2 and TRBJ1-2; D is unclear. V was clipped by 7 bases and J by 4 bases, with 13 bases between them. The germline V gene encodes CDR1 SNHLY and CDR2 FYNNEI. The CDR3 loop spans 13 amino acids. The CDR3: CASKIEEVYGYTF. The CDR3 DNA is TGTGCCAGCAAAATAGAGGAGGTCTATGGCTACACCTTC.

The chain has TRBV5-5 and TRBJ1-2, with 7 nucleotides matching TRBD1. Germline V gives CDR1 SGHKS, CDR2 YYEKEE (reference sequence). CDR3 size: 16 residues. Trimming removed 2 bases from V and 0 bases from J; junction bases left unmatched: 7. CDR3 loop: CASSFRGTQSNYGYTF. DNA for the CDR3: TGTGCCAGCAGCTTCAGGGGGACTCAGTCTAACTATGGCTACACCTTC.

This clone was seen a few times. J is TRBJ2-5 and V is TRBV5-8, with D perhaps matching TRBD2 (5 bases). Deletions cut 0 bases from V and 4 bases from J, with 16 bases between. Germline V lookup: CDR1 SGHTS, CDR2 YDEGEE. CDR3 length equals 16 residues. CDR3 in amino acids: CASSLAKRGWGETQYF. The CDR3 nucleotides read TGTGCCAGCAGCTTGGCCAAGCGAGGGTGGGGAGAGACCCAGTACTTC.

V is TRBV28 and J is TRBJ2-7; D gene unclear. The germline gives CDR1 MDHEN, CDR2 SYDVKM. The CDR3 length is 12 residues. V was clipped by 5 bases and J by 5 bases, with 10 bases between them. The CDR3 protein is CASSPILNEQYF. In DNA form, the CDR3 reads TGTGCCAGCAGTCCCATTTTAAACGAGCAGTACTTC.

The rearrangement uses TRBV6-2 or TRBV6-3 and TRBJ2-3; 13 bases are a match to TRBD2. V lost 4 bases to trimming and J lost 3 bases; unmatched junction nucleotides: 16. CDR1 MNHEY and CDR2 SVGEGT come from the germline V gene. This CDR3 is built from 20 residues. The CDR3 DNA reads as TGTGCCAGCAGTTCCTTACTAGCGGGGGGGCCTTTTGGGTGGACAGATACGCAGTATTTT. Translating it yields CASSSLLAGGPFGWTDTQYF.

The chain carries TRBV4-1 and TRBJ2-3; tentatively, D is TRBD1 (6 bases). This CDR3 has 15 amino acids. Germline V lookup: CDR1 MGHRA, CDR2 YSYEKL. V shed 3 bases and J shed 6 bases, with 16 bases lying between them. The CDR3 DNA reads as TGCGCCAGCAGCCAGGGGGCGGAAACGGACGATACGCAGTATTTT. It translates to CASSQGAETDDTQYF.

This clone was seen once. This chain links TRBV7-9 with TRBJ1-1; D call uncertain. The CDR3 is made up of 13 amino acids. The V end was cut by 3 bases, the J end by 1 base, with 6 bases between. The germline gives CDR1 SEHNR, CDR2 FQNEAQ (reference sequence). CDR3 DNA sequence: TGTGCCAGCAGCTTCGGGAGGAACACTGAAGCTTTCTTT. Translation gives CASSFGRNTEAFF.

V is TRBV30 and J is TRBJ1-1; D might be TRBD1 (5 bases). Germline V gene data show CDR1 as GTSNPN and CDR2 as SVGIG (reference sequence). V lost 3 bases to trimming and J lost 6 bases, with 14 bases between them. The CDR3 totals 13 residues. The CDR3 sequence is CAWSPQGSPEAFF. For the CDR3, the DNA is TGTGCCTGGAGCCCCCAGGGTAGCCCTGAAGCTTTCTTT.

The chain recombines TRBV3-1 (or the pseudogene TRBV3-2) with TRBJ2-5, with D perhaps matching TRBD1 (5 bases). Germline V gene data show CDR1 as LGHDT and CDR2 as YNNKEL (reference sequence). This CDR3 comprises 13 residues. Trimming took off 1 base at V and 10 bases at J, with 13 bases between the two ends. CDR3: CASSQGAQGNQYF. The CDR3, as DNA: TGTGCCAGCAGCCAAGGAGCCCAGGGCAACCAGTACTTC.

This clone has just a few counts. The rearrangement links TRBV30 to TRBJ1-6, with 8 bases identical to TRBD1. Looked up from germline, CDR1 is GTSNPN and CDR2 is SVGIG (reference sequence). The J segment lost 1 base and the V segment lost 1 base, leaving 6 bases of the junction unmatched. CDR3 size: 17 residues. CDR3 bases: TGTGCCTGGAGTGGACAGGGGCCCGGGTCCTATAATTCACCCCTCCACTTT. Its protein is CAWSGQGPGSYNSPLHF.

The J gene is TRBJ2-3, the V gene TRBV5-4, with TRBD1 identical over 10 bases. V lost 4 bases, J lost 2 bases, and 7 bases stayed unmatched. The CDR3 has 16 amino acids. Germline CDR1 reads SGHNT; CDR2 reads YYREEE (reference sequence). The CDR3 region has the DNA TGTGCCAGCAGCCTCCTGGACAGGGGGAACACAGATACGCAGTATTTT. Protein sequence: CASSLLDRGNTDTQYF.

This chain connects TRBV28 to TRBJ1-6, with 9 bases identical to TRBD1. This CDR3 is 16 amino acids long. V shed 4 bases, J shed 8 bases, and the junction held 9 bases outside the gene matches. CDR1 and CDR2 (germline): MDHEN, SYDVKM. The CDR3 nucleotides are TGTGCCAGCAGTTCGACAGGGGGGGAAGTGGATTCACCCCTCCACTTT. It codes for CASSSTGGEVDSPLHF.

This clone was seen a single time. The V gene is TRBV6-1, the J gene TRBJ2-5, with D perhaps TRBD2 (5 bases). This CDR3 spans 16 amino acids. Germline lookup yields CDR1 MNHNS and CDR2 SASEGT. With 3 bases removed from V and 5 bases from J, the gap between germline ends came to 19 bases. This CDR3 is CASSELAQLSGETQYF. The CDR3 DNA follows: TGTGCCAGCAGTGAGTTAGCGCAACTCTCTGGGGAGACCCAGTACTTC.

The CDR3 DNA reads TGTGCCAGCAGCCTCACGCCCCAGAGGCGCCAAGAGACCCAGTACTTC. Amino acid sequence: CASSLTPQRRQETQYF. The V and J genes are TRBV5-6 and TRBJ2-5, with D unresolved. The V end was cut by 4 bases, the J end by 1 base, with 17 bases between. The CDR3 runs to 16 residues. Germline V gene lookup returns CDR1 SGHDT and CDR2 YYEEEE.

The chain links TRBV7-9 to TRBJ1-1, with TRBD1 matching 9 bases. V shed 1 base, J shed 5 bases, and the junction held 2 bases outside the gene matches. Looked up from germline, CDR1 is SEHNR and CDR2 is FQNEAQ (reference sequence). The CDR3 is 14 residues long. CDR3 amino acids: CASSLGTGETEAFF. CDR3 nucleotides: TGTGCCAGCAGCTTAGGGACAGGGGAGACTGAAGCTTTCTTT.